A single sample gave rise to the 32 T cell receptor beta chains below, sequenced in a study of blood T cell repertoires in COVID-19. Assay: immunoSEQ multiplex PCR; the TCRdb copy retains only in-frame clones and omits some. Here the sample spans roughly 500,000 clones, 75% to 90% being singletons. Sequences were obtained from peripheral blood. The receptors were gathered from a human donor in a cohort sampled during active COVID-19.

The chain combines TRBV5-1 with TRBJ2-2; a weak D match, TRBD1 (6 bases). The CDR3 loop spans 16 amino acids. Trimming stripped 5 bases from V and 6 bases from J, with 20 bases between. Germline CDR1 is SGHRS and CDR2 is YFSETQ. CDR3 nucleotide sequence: TGCGCCAGCAGGTCAGGGGCCGACTCACCCCCCGGGGAGCTGTTTTTT. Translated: CASRSGADSPPGELFF. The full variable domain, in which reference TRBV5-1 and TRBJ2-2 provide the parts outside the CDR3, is KAGVTQTPRYLIKTRGQQVTLSCSPISGHRSVSWYQQTPGQGLQFLFEYFSETQRNKGNFPGRFSGRQFSNSRSEMNVSTLELGDSALYLCASRSGADSPPGELFFGEGSRLTVL.

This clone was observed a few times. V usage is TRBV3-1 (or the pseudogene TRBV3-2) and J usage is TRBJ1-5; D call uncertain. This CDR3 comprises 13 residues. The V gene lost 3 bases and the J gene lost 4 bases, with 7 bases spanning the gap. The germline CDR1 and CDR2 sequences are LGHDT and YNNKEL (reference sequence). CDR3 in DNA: TGTGCCAGCAGCCACTCCGGTAATCAGCCCCAGCATTTT. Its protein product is CASSHSGNQPQHF.

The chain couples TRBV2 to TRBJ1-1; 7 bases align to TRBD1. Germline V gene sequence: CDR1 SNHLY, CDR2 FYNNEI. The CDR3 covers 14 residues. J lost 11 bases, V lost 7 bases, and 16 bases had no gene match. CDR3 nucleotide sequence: TGTGCCAGCACCCGAGACAGGGAGAGGGAAGTGGCTTTCTTT. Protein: CASTRDREREVAFF.

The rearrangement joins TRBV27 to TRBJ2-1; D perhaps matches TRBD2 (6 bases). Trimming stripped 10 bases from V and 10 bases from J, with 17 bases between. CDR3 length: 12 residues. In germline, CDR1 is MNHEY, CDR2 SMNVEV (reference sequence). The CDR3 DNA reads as TGTGCCACCCAAGGAGGGCCGCGAGAGCAGTTCTTC. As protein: CATQGGPREQFF.

CDR3 region: CATTSRRYTEAFF. For the CDR3, the DNA is TGTGCCACCACGTCTAGGCGGTACACTGAAGCTTTCTTT. This sequence joins TRBV21-1 and TRBJ1-1. TRBV21-1 is listed as a pseudogene. This CDR3 is built from 13 residues.

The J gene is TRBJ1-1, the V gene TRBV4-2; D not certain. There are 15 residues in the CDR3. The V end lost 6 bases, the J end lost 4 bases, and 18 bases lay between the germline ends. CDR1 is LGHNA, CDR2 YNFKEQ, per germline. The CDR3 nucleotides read TGTGCCAGCAGACCAGCACAAGACACAATCACTGAAGCTTTCTTT. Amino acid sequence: CASRPAQDTITEAFF.

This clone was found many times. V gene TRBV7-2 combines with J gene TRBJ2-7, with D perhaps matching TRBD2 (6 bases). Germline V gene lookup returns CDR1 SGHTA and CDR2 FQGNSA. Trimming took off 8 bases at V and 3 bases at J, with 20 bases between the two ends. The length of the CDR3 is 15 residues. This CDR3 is CASSRGGMAIYEQYF. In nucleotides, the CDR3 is TGTGCCAGCTCCCGTGGCGGGATGGCAATCTACGAGCAGTACTTC. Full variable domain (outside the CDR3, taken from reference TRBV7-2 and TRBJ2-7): GAGVSQSPSNKVTEKGKDVELRCDPISGHTALYWYRQSLGQGLEFLIYFQGNSAPDKSGLPSDRFSAERTGGSVSTLTIQRTQQEDSAVYLCASSRGGMAIYEQYFGPGTRLTVT.

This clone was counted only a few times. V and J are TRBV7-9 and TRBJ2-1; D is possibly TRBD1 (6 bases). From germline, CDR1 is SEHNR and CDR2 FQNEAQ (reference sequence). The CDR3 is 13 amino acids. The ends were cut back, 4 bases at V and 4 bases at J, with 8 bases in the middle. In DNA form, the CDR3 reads TGTGCCAGCAGCTCCGGACAGTACAATGAGCAGTTCTTC. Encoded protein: CASSSGQYNEQFF.

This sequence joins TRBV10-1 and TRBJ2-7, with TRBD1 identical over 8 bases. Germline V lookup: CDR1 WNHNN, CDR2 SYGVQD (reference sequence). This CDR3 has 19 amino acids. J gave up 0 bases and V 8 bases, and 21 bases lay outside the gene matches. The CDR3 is CASYTEDRDLTRGSYEQYF. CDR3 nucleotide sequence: TGCGCCAGCTACACAGAGGACAGGGATCTCACACGGGGCTCCTACGAGCAGTACTTC.

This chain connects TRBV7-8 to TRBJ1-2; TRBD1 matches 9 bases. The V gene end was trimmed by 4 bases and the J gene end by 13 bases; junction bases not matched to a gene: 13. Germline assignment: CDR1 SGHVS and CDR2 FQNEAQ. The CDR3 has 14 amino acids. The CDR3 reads CASSSGQGWSPTTF. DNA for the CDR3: TGTGCCAGCAGCTCCGGACAGGGGTGGAGTCCCACCACCTTC. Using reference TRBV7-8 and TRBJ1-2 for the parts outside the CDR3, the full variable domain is GAGVSQSPRYKVAKRGQDVALRCDPISGHVSLFWYQQALGQGPEFLTYFQNEAQLDKSGLPSDRFFAERPEGSVSTLKIQRTQQEDSAVYLCASSSGQGWSPTTFGSGTRLTVV.

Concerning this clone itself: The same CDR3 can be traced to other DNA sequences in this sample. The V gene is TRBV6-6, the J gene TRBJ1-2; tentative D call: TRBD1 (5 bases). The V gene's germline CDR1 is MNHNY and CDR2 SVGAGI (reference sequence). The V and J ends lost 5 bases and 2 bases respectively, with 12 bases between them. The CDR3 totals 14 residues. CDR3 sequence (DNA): TGTGCCAGCAGTCCCCGGGCAGGGAACTATGGCTACACCTTC. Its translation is CASSPRAGNYGYTF.

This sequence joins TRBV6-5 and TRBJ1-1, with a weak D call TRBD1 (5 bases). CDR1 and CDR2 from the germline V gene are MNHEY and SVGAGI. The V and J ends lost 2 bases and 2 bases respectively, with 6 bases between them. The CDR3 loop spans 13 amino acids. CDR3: CASSYDRNTEAFF. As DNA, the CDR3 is TGTGCCAGCAGTTACGACAGAAACACTGAAGCTTTCTTT.

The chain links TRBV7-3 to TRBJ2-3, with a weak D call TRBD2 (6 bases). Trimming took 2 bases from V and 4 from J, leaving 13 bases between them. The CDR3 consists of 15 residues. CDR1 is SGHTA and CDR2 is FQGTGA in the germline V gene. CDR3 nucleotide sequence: TGTGCCAGCAGCTTAGTTGGGGGGAACCCAGATACGCAGTATTTT. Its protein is CASSLVGGNPDTQYF.

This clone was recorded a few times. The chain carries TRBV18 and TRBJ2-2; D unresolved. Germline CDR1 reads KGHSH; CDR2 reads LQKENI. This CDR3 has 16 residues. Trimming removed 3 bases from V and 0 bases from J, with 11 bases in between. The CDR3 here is CASSPLRVPNTGELFF. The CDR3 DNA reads TGTGCCAGCTCACCCCTTCGAGTCCCGAACACCGGGGAGCTGTTTTTT.

The CDR3 DNA is TGTGCCACCAGCAGAGAGCGGAATGAGCAGTTCTTC. This sequence encodes CATSRERNEQFF. The genes are TRBV15 and TRBJ2-1; the D is unclear. The V end was cut by 0 bases, the J end by 7 bases, with 4 bases between. Germline V gives CDR1 LNHNV, CDR2 YYDKDF (reference sequence). The CDR3 is made up of 12 amino acids.

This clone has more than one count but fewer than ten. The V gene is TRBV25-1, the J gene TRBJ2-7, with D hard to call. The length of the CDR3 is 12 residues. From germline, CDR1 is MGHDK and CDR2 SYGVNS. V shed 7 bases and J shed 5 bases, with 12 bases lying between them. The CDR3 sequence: CASIPLQDEQYF. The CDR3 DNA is TGTGCCAGCATCCCGCTCCAGGACGAGCAGTACTTC.

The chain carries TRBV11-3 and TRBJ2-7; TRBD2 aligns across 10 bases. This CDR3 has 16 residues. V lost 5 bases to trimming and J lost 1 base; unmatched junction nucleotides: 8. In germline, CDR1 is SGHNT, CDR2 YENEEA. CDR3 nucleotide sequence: TGTGCCAGCAGCGCCGTGTCTAGCGGGAGTTCCTACGAGCAGTACTTC. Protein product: CASSAVSSGSSYEQYF.

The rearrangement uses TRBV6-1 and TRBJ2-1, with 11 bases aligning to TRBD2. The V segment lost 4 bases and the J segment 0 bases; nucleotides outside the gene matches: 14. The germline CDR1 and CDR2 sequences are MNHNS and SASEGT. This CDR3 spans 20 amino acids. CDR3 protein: CASSVLSGLAEMASYNEQFF. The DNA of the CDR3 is TGTGCCAGCAGTGTTCTTTCGGGACTAGCGGAAATGGCCTCCTACAATGAGCAGTTCTTC.

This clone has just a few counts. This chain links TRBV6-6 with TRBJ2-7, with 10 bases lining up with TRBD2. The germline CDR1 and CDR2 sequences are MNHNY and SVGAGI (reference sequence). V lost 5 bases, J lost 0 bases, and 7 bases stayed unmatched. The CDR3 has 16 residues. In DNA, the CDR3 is TGTGCCAGCAGTCTCGGGACTAGCGCGAGCTCCTACGAGCAGTACTTC. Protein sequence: CASSLGTSASSYEQYF.

The CDR3 nucleotides are TGTGCCAGTAGTACCAGACACTCGGGGGAAGAGACCCAGTACTTC. Protein: CASSTRHSGEETQYF. This chain links TRBV19 with TRBJ2-5; D perhaps matches TRBD2 (6 bases). Germline-derived CDR1 and CDR2 are LNHDA and SQIVND (reference sequence). Trimming took off 4 bases at V and 3 bases at J, with 15 bases between the two ends. The CDR3 spans 15 residues.

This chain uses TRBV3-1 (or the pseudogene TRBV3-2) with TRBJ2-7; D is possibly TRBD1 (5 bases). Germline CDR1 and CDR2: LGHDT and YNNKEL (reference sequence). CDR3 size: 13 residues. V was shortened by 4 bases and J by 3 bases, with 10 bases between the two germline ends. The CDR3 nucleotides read TGTGCCAGCAGCCCCGACAGACACTACGAGCAGTACTTC. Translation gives CASSPDRHYEQYF.

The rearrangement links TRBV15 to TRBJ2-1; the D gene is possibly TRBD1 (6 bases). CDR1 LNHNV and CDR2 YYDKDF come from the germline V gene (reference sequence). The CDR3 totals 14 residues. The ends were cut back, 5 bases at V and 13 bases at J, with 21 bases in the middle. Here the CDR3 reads CATSPLDSPYGQFF. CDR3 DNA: TGTGCCACCAGCCCGCTGGACAGTCCCTATGGACAGTTCTTC.

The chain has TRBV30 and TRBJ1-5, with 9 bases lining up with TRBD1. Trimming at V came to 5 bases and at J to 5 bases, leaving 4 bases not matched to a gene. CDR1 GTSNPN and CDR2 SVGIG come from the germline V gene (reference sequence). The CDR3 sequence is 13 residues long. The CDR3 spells CAWGQGIDQPQHF. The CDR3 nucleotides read TGTGCCTGGGGACAGGGGATAGATCAGCCCCAGCATTTT. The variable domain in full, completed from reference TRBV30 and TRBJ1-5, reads SQTIHQWPATLVQPVGSPLSLECTVEGTSNPNLYWYRQAAGRGLQLLFYSVGIGQISSEVPQNLSASRPQDRQFILSSKKLLLSDSGFYLCAWGQGIDQPQHFGDGTRLSIL.

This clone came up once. This chain's CDR3 is CASSHTSGRGETQYF. DNA for the CDR3: TGTGCCAGCAGCCACACTAGCGGGAGGGGAGAGACCCAGTACTTC. The chain joins TRBV3-1 (or the pseudogene TRBV3-2) to TRBJ2-5, with 13 bases lining up with TRBD2. The CDR3 is made up of 15 amino acids. Germline V gene sequence: CDR1 LGHDT, CDR2 YNNKEL (reference sequence). V lost 3 bases and J lost 4; bases outside the gene matches: 2.

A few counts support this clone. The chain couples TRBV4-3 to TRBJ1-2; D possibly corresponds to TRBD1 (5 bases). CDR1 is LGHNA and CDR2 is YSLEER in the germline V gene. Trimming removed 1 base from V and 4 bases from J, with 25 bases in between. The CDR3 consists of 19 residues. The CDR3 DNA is TGCGCCAGCAGCCAAGGTCTACCGGGACTGTTCAGACTGTCCTATGGCTACACCTTC. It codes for CASSQGLPGLFRLSYGYTF.

The CDR3: CSVAAGPDTQYF. The CDR3 nucleotides read TGCAGCGTTGCAGCGGGACCAGATACGCAGTATTTT. V gene TRBV29-1 combines with J gene TRBJ2-3; TRBD2 agrees at 7 bases. The CDR3 loop spans 12 amino acids. V lost 4 bases to trimming and J lost 4 bases; unmatched junction nucleotides: 2. The germline CDR1 and CDR2 sequences are SQVTM and ANQGSEA.

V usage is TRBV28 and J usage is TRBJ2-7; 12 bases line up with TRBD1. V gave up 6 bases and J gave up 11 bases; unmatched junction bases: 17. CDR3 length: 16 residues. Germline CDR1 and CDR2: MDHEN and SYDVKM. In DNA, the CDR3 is TGTGCCAGCAGGGGACAGGGGGCGCAGGTCAGTGGGTCAGAGTACTTC. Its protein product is CASRGQGAQVSGSEYF.

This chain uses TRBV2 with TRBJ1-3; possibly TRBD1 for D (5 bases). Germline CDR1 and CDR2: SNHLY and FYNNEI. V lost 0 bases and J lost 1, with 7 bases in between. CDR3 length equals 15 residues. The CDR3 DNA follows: TGTGCCAGCAGTGAAGCGCAGGGATCTGGAAACACCATATATTTT. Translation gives CASSEAQGSGNTIYF.

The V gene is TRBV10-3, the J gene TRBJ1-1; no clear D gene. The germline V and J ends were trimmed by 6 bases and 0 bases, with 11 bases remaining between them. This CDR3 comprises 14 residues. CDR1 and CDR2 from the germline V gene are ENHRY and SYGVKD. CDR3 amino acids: CAIRTTFMNTEAFF. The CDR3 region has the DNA TGTGCCATCAGGACAACCTTTATGAACACTGAAGCTTTCTTT.

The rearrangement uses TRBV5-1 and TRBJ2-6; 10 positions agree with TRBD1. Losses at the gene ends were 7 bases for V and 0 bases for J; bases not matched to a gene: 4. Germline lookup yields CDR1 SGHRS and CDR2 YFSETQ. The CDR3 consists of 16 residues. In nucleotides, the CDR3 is TGCGCCAGCGGGACAGGGGTTGCCTCTGGGGCCAACGTCCTGACTTTC. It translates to CASGTGVASGANVLTF.

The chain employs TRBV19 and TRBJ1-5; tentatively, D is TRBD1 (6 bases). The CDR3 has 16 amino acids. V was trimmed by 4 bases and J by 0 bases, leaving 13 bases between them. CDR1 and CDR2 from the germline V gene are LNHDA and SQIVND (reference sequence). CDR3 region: CASSRGRDNSNQPQHF. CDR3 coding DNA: TGTGCCAGTAGTAGGGGCCGGGACAATAGCAATCAGCCCCAGCATTTT.

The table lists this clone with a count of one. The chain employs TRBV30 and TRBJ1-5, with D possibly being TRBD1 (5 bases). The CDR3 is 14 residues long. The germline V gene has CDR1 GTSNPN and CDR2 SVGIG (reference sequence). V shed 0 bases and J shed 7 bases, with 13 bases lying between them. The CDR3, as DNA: TGTGCCTGGAGTGTCGCGGTCCGGGGGCAGCCCCAGCATTTT. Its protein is CAWSVAVRGQPQHF.